The next 30 T cell receptor beta chains were all read from a single sample in a study of cytomegalovirus exposure and HLA in healthy donors. Use of 60 Vbeta and 13 Jbeta primers characterized the PCR. Generated by immunoSEQ multiplex PCR, the TCRdb table keeps only in-frame clones and is missing some. The sample holds roughly 190,000 clones, around 81% seen once. Sequenced input: PBMCs. Receptors were obtained from a woman between 50 and 59 years old in good health and CMV-seropositive.

The chain is built from TRBV4-1 and TRBJ1-2; 7 bases match TRBD1. V lost 3 bases and J lost 7; bases outside the gene matches: 11. CDR3 length: 15 residues. Germline V gene data show CDR1 as MGHRA and CDR2 as YSYEKL. CDR3 coding DNA: TGCGCCAGCAGCCAGACAGGGCTACGGGGCTCTGGCTACACCTTC. Protein product: CASSQTGLRGSGYTF.

This chain links TRBV6-5 with TRBJ1-1, with D possibly TRBD1 on 6 matching bases. The CDR3 runs to 15 residues. CDR1 and CDR2 from the germline V gene are MNHEY and SVGAGI. V lost 6 bases to trimming and J lost 0 bases, with 14 bases between them. The CDR3 nucleotides are TGTGCCAGCAGCCGCAGCGGGACAATGAACACTGAAGCTTTCTTT. Amino acids: CASSRSGTMNTEAFF.

The count of this clone is one. The chain links TRBV5-1 to TRBJ2-1; D may be TRBD2 (6 bases). V dropped 4 bases and J dropped 8 bases, with 16 bases sitting between them. In germline, CDR1 is SGHRS, CDR2 YFSETQ. This CDR3 has 14 amino acids. CDR3 sequence: CASSPSGTGYEQFF. The CDR3 DNA reads TGCGCCAGCAGCCCCTCCGGGACTGGCTATGAGCAGTTCTTC. Supplemented by reference TRBV5-1 and TRBJ2-1, the full variable domain reads KAGVTQTPRYLIKTRGQQVTLSCSPISGHRSVSWYQQTPGQGLQFLFEYFSETQRNKGNFPGRFSGRQFSNSRSEMNVSTLELGDSALYLCASSPSGTGYEQFFGPGTRLTVL.

The rearrangement links TRBV19 to TRBJ2-1; TRBD1 aligns across 8 bases. Germline V gene lookup returns CDR1 LNHDA and CDR2 SQIVND (reference sequence). V shed 8 bases, J shed 0 bases, and the junction held 6 bases outside the gene matches. The CDR3 sequence is 15 residues long. CDR3 nucleotides: TGTGCCAGTGGAGACAGGGGAAGCTCCTACAATGAGCAGTTCTTC. Amino acids: CASGDRGSSYNEQFF.

The chain joins TRBV30 to TRBJ1-2, with D perhaps TRBD1 (5 bases). Germline values: CDR1 GTSNPN, CDR2 SVGIG (reference sequence). The CDR3 extends over 13 amino acids. Trimming pared 5 bases from V and 4 bases from J, leaving 14 bases between. CDR3 nucleotides: TGTGCCTGGTCGCTTATTGGGGCCTATGGCTACACCTTC. This codes for CAWSLIGAYGYTF.

The chain combines TRBV5-4 with TRBJ1-2; 10 nucleotides match TRBD1. Looked up from germline, CDR1 is SGHNT and CDR2 is YYREEE (reference sequence). The V gene end was trimmed by 2 bases and the J gene end by 8 bases; junction bases not matched to a gene: 6. This CDR3 is built from 14 residues. The chain's CDR3 is CASSFGQGGLGYTF. The CDR3 DNA is TGTGCCAGCAGCTTCGGACAGGGGGGACTCGGCTACACCTTC.

The J gene is TRBJ2-1, the V gene TRBV27; TRBD2 matches 11 bases. The V gene end was trimmed by 6 bases and the J gene end by 7 bases; junction bases not matched to a gene: 2. Looked up from germline, CDR1 is MNHEY and CDR2 is SMNVEV (reference sequence). This CDR3 contains 13 residues. The CDR3 DNA sequence: TGTGCCAGCAGGACTAGCGGGGTGAATGAGCAGTTCTTC. Its protein product is CASRTSGVNEQFF.

V is TRBV2 and J is TRBJ2-3, with a weak D call TRBD2 (6 bases). In germline, CDR1 is SNHLY, CDR2 FYNNEI. With 4 bases removed from V and 0 bases from J, the gap between germline ends came to 11 bases. The CDR3 sequence is 15 residues long. Here the CDR3 reads CASSVIGTSTDTQYF. CDR3 nucleotide sequence: TGTGCCAGCAGTGTGATAGGGACTAGCACAGATACGCAGTATTTT.

The gene calls are TRBV7-9 and TRBJ1-3, with TRBD1 matching 7 bases. CDR1 is SEHNR, CDR2 FQNEAQ, per germline (reference sequence). This CDR3 region has 15 residues. After removal of 5 bases from V and 8 bases from J, the junction contained 12 bases not matched to a gene. The CDR3 bases are TGTGCCAGCAGCCCCAGCGGGCAGGGGGGTTACACCATATATTTT. It is translated as CASSPSGQGGYTIYF. The full variable domain, in which reference TRBV7-9 and TRBJ1-3 provide the parts outside the CDR3, is DTGVSQNPRHKITKRGQNVTFRCDPISEHNRLYWYRQTLGQGPEFLTYFQNEAQLEKSRLLSDRFSAERPKGSFSTLEIQRTEQGDSAMYLCASSPSGQGGYTIYFGEGSWLTVV.

The rearrangement uses TRBV28 and TRBJ2-3, with TRBD2 identical over 16 bases. The CDR3 totals 18 residues. Per the germline V gene, CDR1 is MDHEN and CDR2 is SYDVKM. V was pared by 5 bases and J by 9 bases, with 14 bases of the junction left unmatched. CDR3 protein: CASSPTPGLAGGRETQYF. The CDR3 coding sequence is TGTGCCAGCAGTCCCACCCCGGGACTAGCGGGGGGGCGGGAAACGCAGTATTTT.

The rearrangement links TRBV19 to TRBJ1-2, with TRBD1 identical over 8 bases. V lost 5 bases and J lost 4; bases outside the gene matches: 12. The CDR3 covers 16 residues. Looked up from germline, CDR1 is LNHDA and CDR2 is SQIVND (reference sequence). CDR3 sequence: CASSPRVRGRTYGYTF. The CDR3 DNA sequence: TGTGCCAGTAGTCCTCGAGTCAGGGGGCGAACCTATGGCTACACCTTC.

This chain's CDR3 is CAWSETGVTGELFF. CDR3 sequence (DNA): TGTGCCTGGAGCGAAACAGGGGTCACCGGGGAGCTGTTTTTT. The V call is TRBV30, the J call TRBJ2-2, with 7 bases identical to TRBD1. Germline CDR1 is GTSNPN and CDR2 is SVGIG (reference sequence). The length of the CDR3 is 14 residues. J gave up 4 bases and V 3 bases, and 5 bases lay outside the gene matches.

For the CDR3, the DNA is TGTGCCAGCGGCAGGGGAATATGGGGCTACACCTTC. Translation gives CASGRGIWGYTF. The J gene is TRBJ1-2, the V gene TRBV6-5, with a possible D match to TRBD1 (6 bases). The CDR3 consists of 12 residues. Trimming pared 8 bases from V and 8 bases from J, leaving 15 bases between. Germline CDR1 reads MNHEY; CDR2 reads SVGAGI.

The chain combines TRBV7-8 with TRBJ2-7; perhaps TRBD1 as D (6 bases). Germline lookup yields CDR1 SGHVS and CDR2 FQNEAQ. The CDR3 runs to 15 residues. Trimming removed 4 bases at V and 0 bases at J, with 13 bases between. CDR3 amino acids: CASSSGHRDSYEQYF. The CDR3 coding sequence is TGTGCCAGCAGCTCCGGACACAGGGACTCCTACGAGCAGTACTTC.

This chain uses TRBV9 with TRBJ2-7; 10 nucleotides match TRBD1. Germline assignment: CDR1 SGDLS and CDR2 YYNGEE. V lost 4 bases to trimming and J lost 4 bases; unmatched junction nucleotides: 8. The CDR3 runs to 15 residues. The CDR3 DNA reads as TGTGCCAGCAGCCCCCAGGGACAGGGGTCGTACGAGCAGTACTTC. As protein: CASSPQGQGSYEQYF.

In regard to this clone: At one end, the junction sequence differs from germline, possibly due to a read error. The V and J genes are TRBV7-9 and TRBJ2-7; D is perhaps TRBD1 (6 bases). The germline gives CDR1 SEHNR, CDR2 FQNEAQ (reference sequence). The length of the CDR3 is 17 residues. CDR3 DNA sequence: TGTTCCAGCAGCTTAGGAGACGAAGGACAGCGTTTCTACGAGCAGTACTTC. Residues: CSSSLGDEGQRFYEQYF.

On this clone itself: At one end, the junction sequence differs from germline, possibly due to a read error. V usage is TRBV14 and J usage is TRBJ1-2, with TRBD1 identical over 8 bases. The CDR3 totals 13 residues. CDR1 SGHDN and CDR2 FVKESK come from the germline V gene. The CDR3 region has the DNA TGTGCCAGCAGCCAAGATCTGGCAGGGGGCTCGGCCTTC. Translated: CASSQDLAGGSAF.

This chain links TRBV6-1 with TRBJ1-1; maybe TRBD1 (6 bases). V was pared by 7 bases and J by 11 bases, with 26 bases between. This CDR3 is built from 15 residues. Looked up from germline, CDR1 is MNHNS and CDR2 is SASEGT. CDR3 sequence: CASTHLRRQVDRAFF. The DNA for the CDR3 is TGTGCCAGCACCCACCTCCGGAGACAGGTCGATCGCGCTTTCTTT.

A few counts support this clone. J is TRBJ1-5 and V is TRBV7-9; D is unresolved. V was clipped by 1 base and J by 6 bases, with 7 bases between them. CDR3 length: 13 residues. Germline V lookup: CDR1 SEHNR, CDR2 FQNEAQ (reference sequence). The chain's CDR3 is CASSLGRGQPQHF. CDR3 in DNA: TGTGCCAGCAGCTTAGGCCGGGGTCAGCCCCAGCATTTT.

This clone was seen a handful of times. This chain connects TRBV6-5 to TRBJ2-6; D not resolved. Germline V gene sequence: CDR1 MNHEY, CDR2 SVGAGI. Trimming removed 6 bases at V and 0 bases at J, with 9 bases between. This CDR3 region has 15 residues. CDR3 in DNA: TGTGCCAGCAGGGCAATTTTCTCTGGGGCCAACGTCCTGACTTTC. It is translated as CASRAIFSGANVLTF.

As for this clone: An end of the junction differs from the germline gene, which may be a read error. V is TRBV6-1 and J is TRBJ1-5, with a possible D match to TRBD1 (5 bases). This CDR3 spans 16 amino acids. Germline CDR1 and CDR2: MNHNS and SASEGT. The CDR3 is CAISESSRVGNQPQHF. The CDR3 DNA follows: TGTGCCATCAGTGAGTCCTCCAGGGTAGGGAATCAGCCCCAGCATTTT.

The chain employs TRBV30 and TRBJ1-6; no clear D. Trimming shortened V by 5 bases and J by 6 bases, and 8 bases separated the two germline ends. The V gene's germline CDR1 is GTSNPN and CDR2 SVGIG (reference sequence). The CDR3 runs to 12 residues. CDR3 region: CAWSSSNSPLHF. CDR3 coding DNA: TGTGCCTGGTCCTCTTCTAATTCACCCCTCCACTTT.

The rearrangement joins TRBV7-8 to TRBJ1-2; D not resolved. Trimming left V 5 bases short and J 4 bases short, with 17 bases between. The V gene's germline CDR1 is SGHVS and CDR2 FQNEAQ. The CDR3 totals 15 residues. The CDR3: CASSPRSVSPYGYTF. Here the CDR3 DNA reads TGTGCCAGCAGCCCCCGATCGGTCTCTCCCTATGGCTACACCTTC.

This chain connects TRBV5-4 to TRBJ2-5; no definite D call. This CDR3 is 14 amino acids long. Germline V gene sequence: CDR1 SGHNT, CDR2 YYREEE (reference sequence). Trimming left V 0 bases short and J 3 bases short, with 9 bases between. CDR3 bases: TGTGCCAGCAGCTTGGAACAGTTCGAAGAGACCCAGTACTTC. Amino acids: CASSLEQFEETQYF.

V and J are TRBV7-9 and TRBJ2-7; D might be TRBD2 (5 bases). Trimming took off 5 bases at V and 7 bases at J, with 9 bases between the two ends. In germline, CDR1 is SEHNR, CDR2 FQNEAQ (reference sequence). CDR3 size: 11 residues. CDR3 nucleotides: TGTGCCAGCAGCGGGTCGGGAGAGCAGTACTTC. Translated, it gives CASSGSGEQYF.

The chain is built from TRBV29-1 and TRBJ2-7; D might be TRBD2 (5 bases). V lost 4 bases, J lost 7 bases, and 17 bases lay in between. CDR1 is SQVTM and CDR2 is ANQGSEA in the germline V gene. There are 13 residues in the CDR3. In nucleotides, the CDR3 is TGCAGCGTTGTTACACGGGCCTCGGGAGAGCAGTACTTC. Residues: CSVVTRASGEQYF.

J is TRBJ2-5 and V is TRBV7-2; tentative D call: TRBD1 (6 bases). The CDR3 runs 16 residues. Trimming cost V 1 base and J 5 bases, with 17 bases left between them. Germline assignment: CDR1 SGHTA and CDR2 FQGNSA. The CDR3 here is CASSLVVGRGSETQYF. CDR3 bases: TGTGCCAGCAGCTTAGTCGTGGGAAGGGGGAGTGAGACCCAGTACTTC.

V usage is TRBV11-2 and J usage is TRBJ2-2; 9 bases fit TRBD2. This CDR3 spans 19 amino acids. The V segment lost 0 bases and the J segment 4 bases; nucleotides outside the gene matches: 12. Germline CDR1 SGHAT, CDR2 FQNNGV. The DNA of the CDR3 is TGTGCCAGCAGCTTAGATCGGCTGGCGGGGGGGCCTGGCACCGGGGAGCTGTTTTTT. Translation gives CASSLDRLAGGPGTGELFF.

The rearrangement uses TRBV7-9 and TRBJ2-3, with 8 nucleotides matching TRBD1. The CDR3 spans 17 residues. CDR1 and CDR2 (germline): SEHNR, FQNEAQ (reference sequence). V lost 4 bases, J lost 1 base, and 10 bases stayed unmatched. The CDR3 reads CASSYGTGSFRTDTQYF. The DNA for the CDR3 is TGTGCCAGCAGCTATGGGACAGGAAGTTTTCGCACAGATACGCAGTATTTT.

This chain connects TRBV4-1 to TRBJ1-1; D perhaps matches TRBD1 (5 bases). V gave up 4 bases and J gave up 1 base, with 22 bases separating them. CDR3 length: 18 amino acids. Germline assignment: CDR1 MGHRA and CDR2 YSYEKL. The CDR3 coding sequence is TGCGCCAGCAGCCCCTCTTTTGGCCGTTTTGACAGGAACACTGAAGCTTTCTTT. Its protein is CASSPSFGRFDRNTEAFF.